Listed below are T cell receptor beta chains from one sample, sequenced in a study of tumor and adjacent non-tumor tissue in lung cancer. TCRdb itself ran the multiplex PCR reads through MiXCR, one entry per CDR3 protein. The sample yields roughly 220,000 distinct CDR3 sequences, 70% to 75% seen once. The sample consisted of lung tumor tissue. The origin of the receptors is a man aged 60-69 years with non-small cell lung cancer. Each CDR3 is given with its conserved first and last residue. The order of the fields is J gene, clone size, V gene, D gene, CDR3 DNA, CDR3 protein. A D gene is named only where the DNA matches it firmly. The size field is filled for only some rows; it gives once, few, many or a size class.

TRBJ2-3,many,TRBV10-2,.,TGCGCCAGCAGTGATGTAGCGAACACAGATACGCAGTATTTT,CASSDVANTDTQYF
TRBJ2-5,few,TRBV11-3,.,TGTGCCAGCAGCTTTTTGGAGACCCATTACTTC,CASSFLETHYF
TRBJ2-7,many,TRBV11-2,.,TGTGCCAGCAGCTCTAACAGCGGCTCCTACGAGCAGTACTTC,CASSSNSGSYEQYF
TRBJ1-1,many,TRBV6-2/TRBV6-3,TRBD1,TGTGCCAGCCGCCCAGGGGGGACAGAGAACACTGAAGCTTTCTTT,CASRPGGTENTEAFF
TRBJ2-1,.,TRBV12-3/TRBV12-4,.,TGTGCCAGCAGTTCCATCAGGGGGACTAGTGGGAGAGGGACCATACGGGATGAGCAGTTCTTC,CASSSIRGTSGRGTIRDEQFF
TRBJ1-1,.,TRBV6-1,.,TGTGCCAGCAGCCGCGGGGGCACTGAAGCTATCTTT,CASSRGGTEAIF
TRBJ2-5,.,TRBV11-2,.,TGTGCCAGCTGCTTATCAGGGAGGAGACAAGAGACCCAGTACTTC,CASCLSGRRQETQYF
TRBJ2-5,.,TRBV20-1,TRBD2,TGCAGTGTCAGAGATGCCGGGACTAGGAACCAGGAGACCCAGTACTTC,CSVRDAGTRNQETQYF
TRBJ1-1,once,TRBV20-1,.,TGCAGTGCTAGAGAACTGGGAGTGAAGAACACTGGAGCTCTCTTT,CSARELGVKNTGALF
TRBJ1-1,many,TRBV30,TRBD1,TGTGCCTGGAGTGGACAGGGGGCGGCGAGCACTGAAGCTTTCTTT,CAWSGQGAASTEAFF
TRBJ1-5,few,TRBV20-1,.,TGCAGTGCTAGAGATCCCAGCGGAAGACCAGATACGCAGCATTTT,CSARDPSGRPDTQHF
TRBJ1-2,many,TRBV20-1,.,TGCAGTGCTAGAGTGCCTTCTGGGGAAGCTAACTATGGCTACACCTTC,CSARVPSGEANYGYTF
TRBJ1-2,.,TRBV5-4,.,TGTGCCAGCAGCTCGTGGGGATTGGAGGGCTACACCTTC,CASSSWGLEGYTF
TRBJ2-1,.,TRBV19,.,TGTGCCAACGCTGACACCGGTTATTACAATGAGCAGTTCTTC,CANADTGYYNEQFF
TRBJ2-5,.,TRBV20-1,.,TGCAGTGCTAGGGTGTGGCCGGAGATCCAGTACTTC,CSARVWPEIQYF
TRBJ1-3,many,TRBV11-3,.,TGTGCCAGCAGCTTAGACGACAGCTTTCTTGGAAACACCATATATTTT,CASSLDDSFLGNTIYF
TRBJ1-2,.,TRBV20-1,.,TGCAGTGCTAGAGATCGCGGGCACCCGTCTCCCCGAAACTATGGCTACACCTTC,CSARDRGHPSPRNYGYTF
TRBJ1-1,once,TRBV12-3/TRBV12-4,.,TGTGCCAGCACTGGAGGGGAGGGCTGGACTGAAGCTTTCTTT,CASTGGEGWTEAFF
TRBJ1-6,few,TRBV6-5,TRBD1,TGTGCCAGCAGGTCGGGGACAGGACGCTCCTATAATTCACCCCTCCACTTT,CASRSGTGRSYNSPLHF
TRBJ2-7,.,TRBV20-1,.,TGCAGTGCTAGAGTTTTCGACAGGTTCTCCTACGAGCAATACTTC,CSARVFDRFSYEQYF
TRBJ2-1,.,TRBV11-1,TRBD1,TGTACCAGCAACCATGCCGGGACAGGGGGCTACAATGAACAGTTCTTT,CTSNHAGTGGYNEQFF
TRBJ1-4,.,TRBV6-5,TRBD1,TGTGCCATCAGTTCCGGGACAGGGGACGAAAAACTGTTTTTT,CAISSGTGDEKLFF
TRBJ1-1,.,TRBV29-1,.,TGCAGCTTCCGACCGGGGACCACTGAAGCTTTCTTT,CSFRPGTTEAFF
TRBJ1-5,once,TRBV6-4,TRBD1,TGTGCCAGCAGTGGGGAGCAGGGGGGTCAGCCCCAGCATTTT,CASSGEQGGQPQHF
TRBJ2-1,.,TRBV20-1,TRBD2,TGCAGTGGCGCCACAGGGACTAGCGGAAGCTCCTACAATGAGCAGTTCTTC,CSGATGTSGSSYNEQFF
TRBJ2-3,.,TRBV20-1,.,TGTAGTGCTAGTGTCCGAGGGGGAGGGGGGTCCGGAGATACACAGTATTTT,CSASVRGGGGSGDTQYF
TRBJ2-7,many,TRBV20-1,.,TGCAGTGCCGAGGTCGGGACAAAGACCTACGAGCAGTACTTC,CSAEVGTKTYEQYF
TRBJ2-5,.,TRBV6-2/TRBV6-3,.,TGTGGCAGTAGCAGCAGGGAGACCCAGTACTTC,CGSSSRETQYF
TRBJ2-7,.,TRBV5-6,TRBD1,TGTGCCTGCAGCCGGGACAGGGGGGTATACGAGCAGTACTTC,CACSRDRGVYEQYF
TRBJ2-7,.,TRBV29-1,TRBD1,TGCAGCGCCCACTTAGCGACAGGGAACTACGAGCAGTACTTC,CSAHLATGNYEQYF
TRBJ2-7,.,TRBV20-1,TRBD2,TGCAGTGCTAGGGGGACTAGCGGGACCTACTACGAGCAGTACTTC,CSARGTSGTYYEQYF
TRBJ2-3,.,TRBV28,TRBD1,TGTGCCAGCAGTATCTGCGGGTACAGGGGGACAGATACGCAGTATTTT,CASSICGYRGTDTQYF
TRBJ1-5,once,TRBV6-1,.,TGTACCAGCAGCGCAGGAGTAACTCAGCCCCAGCATTTT,CTSSAGVTQPQHF
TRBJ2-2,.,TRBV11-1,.,TGTGCCAGCACCTTAAAACGACAGGAGACCGGGGAGCTGTTTTTT,CASTLKRQETGELFF
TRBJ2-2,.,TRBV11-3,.,TGTGCCAGCAGCTTAAAGTACGGCCCCGGGGAGCTGTTTTTT,CASSLKYGPGELFF
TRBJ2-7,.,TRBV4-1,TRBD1,TGCGCCATCAGCCAGCCCCAAAGACAGGGACGATTATACGAGCAGTACTTC,CAISQPQRQGRLYEQYF
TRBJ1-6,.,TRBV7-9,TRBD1,TGTGCCAGCAGCCCGCTTAACAGGGGTTCGGATTCACCCCTCCACTTT,CASSPLNRGSDSPLHF
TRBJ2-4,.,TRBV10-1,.,TGCGCCAGCAGTGAGTCCTTGGGTAACATTCAGTACTTC,CASSESLGNIQYF
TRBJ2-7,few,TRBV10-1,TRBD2,TGCGCCAGCAGTGACGGAGGCGGGGGATTCGAGCAGTACTTC,CASSDGGGGFEQYF
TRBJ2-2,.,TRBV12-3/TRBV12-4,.,TGTGCTAGCAGTTCCGGGCGAGGTTCCGGGAAGCTGTTTTTT,CASSSGRGSGKLFF
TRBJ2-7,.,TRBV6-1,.,TGTGCCAGCAGTGAACAAACAGGACAGAGCTACGAGCAGTACTTC,CASSEQTGQSYEQYF
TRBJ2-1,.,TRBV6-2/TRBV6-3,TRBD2,TGTGCCAGCATGTATAGAGGCGGGGGTCGGGATGAGCAGTTCTTC,CASMYRGGGRDEQFF
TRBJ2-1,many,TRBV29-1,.,TGCAGCGTTGAGTTTTGGGGAATGGTGAGGGGTGAGCAGTTCTTC,CSVEFWGMVRGEQFF
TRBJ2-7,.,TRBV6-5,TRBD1,TGTGCCAGAAGCCTAGGGGGCAGAGCCTACGAGCAGTACTTC,CARSLGGRAYEQYF
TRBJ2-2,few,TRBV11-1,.,TGTGTCAGCAGCTCACAGGGTCCTAACACCGGGGAGCTGTTTTTT,CVSSSQGPNTGELFF
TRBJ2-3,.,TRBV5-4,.,TGTGCCAGCAGATCCGGGACGCAAACAGATACGCAGTATTTT,CASRSGTQTDTQYF
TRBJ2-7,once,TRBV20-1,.,TGCAGTGCTAGAGATAGTAGAGACTACGAGCAGTACTTC,CSARDSRDYEQYF
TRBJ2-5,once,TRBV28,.,TGTGCCAGCGCAAAAACCAGGGGGGGCAAAGAGACCCAGTACTTC,CASAKTRGGKETQYF
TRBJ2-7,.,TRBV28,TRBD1,TGTGCCAGCACCCGGGGGGGACAGGGGGCCTACAAGCAGTACTTC,CASTRGGQGAYKQYF
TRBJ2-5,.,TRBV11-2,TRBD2,TGTGCCAGCAGCTCCGCAATGGGGGGGTCAAAGGAGACCCAATACTTC,CASSSAMGGSKETQYF
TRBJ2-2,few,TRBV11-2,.,TGTGCCAGCAGCTTAGGGGAGGCTTACACCGGGGAGCTGTTTTTT,CASSLGEAYTGELFF
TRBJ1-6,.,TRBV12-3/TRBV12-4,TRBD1,TGTGCCATCAGACAGGGGGATAATTCACCCCTCCACTTT,CAIRQGDNSPLHF
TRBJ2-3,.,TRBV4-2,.,TGTGCCAGCAGGGATCCGGGCCCCTTGGGAGATACGCAGTATTTT,CASRDPGPLGDTQYF
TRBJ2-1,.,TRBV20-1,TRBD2,TGCAGTGCTGACCGACTAGCGGGGGAATATGAGCAGTTCTTC,CSADRLAGEYEQFF
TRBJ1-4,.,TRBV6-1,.,TGTGCCAGCAGTGAATTTACTTCTTTCGTGGCATCGGCAACTAACGAAAAACTGTTTTTT,CASSEFTSFVASATNEKLFF
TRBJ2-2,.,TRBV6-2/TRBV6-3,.,TGTGCCAGCAGACAGGCATTTGGCGGGGAGTTGTTTTTT,CASRQAFGGELFF
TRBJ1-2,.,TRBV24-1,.,TGTGCCACCAGTGATTTGTTAGGCTACACCTTC,CATSDLLGYTF
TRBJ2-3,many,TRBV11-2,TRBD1,TGTGCCAGCAGCTTACTTCTTAAGGGGGCCCGCACAGATACGCAGTATTTT,CASSLLLKGARTDTQYF
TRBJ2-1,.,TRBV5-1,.,TGCGCCAGCAGCTTGCGTGAGACAGGGAGGAATGAGCAGTTCTTC,CASSLRETGRNEQFF